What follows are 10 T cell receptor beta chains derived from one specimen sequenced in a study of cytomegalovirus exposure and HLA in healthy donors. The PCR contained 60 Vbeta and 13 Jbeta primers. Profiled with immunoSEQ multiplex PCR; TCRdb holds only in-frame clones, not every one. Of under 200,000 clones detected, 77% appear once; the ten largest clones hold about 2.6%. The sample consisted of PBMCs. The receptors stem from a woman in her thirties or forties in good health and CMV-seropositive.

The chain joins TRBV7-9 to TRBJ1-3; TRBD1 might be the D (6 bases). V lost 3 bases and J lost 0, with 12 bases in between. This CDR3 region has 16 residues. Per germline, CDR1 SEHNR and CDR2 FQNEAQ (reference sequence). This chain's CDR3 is CASSFPTGISGNTIYF. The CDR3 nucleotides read TGTGCCAGCAGCTTCCCGACAGGCATCTCTGGAAACACCATATATTTT.

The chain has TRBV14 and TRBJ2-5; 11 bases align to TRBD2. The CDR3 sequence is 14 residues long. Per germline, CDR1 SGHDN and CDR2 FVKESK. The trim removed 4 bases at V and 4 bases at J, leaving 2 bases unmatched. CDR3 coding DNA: TGTGCCAGCAGCCTTGGACTAGCGGGAGAGACCCAGTACTTC. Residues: CASSLGLAGETQYF.

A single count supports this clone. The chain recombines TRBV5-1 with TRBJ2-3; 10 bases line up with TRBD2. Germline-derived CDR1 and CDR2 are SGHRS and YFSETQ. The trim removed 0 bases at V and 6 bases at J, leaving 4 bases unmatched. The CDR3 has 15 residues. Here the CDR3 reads CASSLALAGVDTQYF. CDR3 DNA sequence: TGCGCCAGCAGCTTGGCTCTAGCGGGAGTGGATACGCAGTATTTT.

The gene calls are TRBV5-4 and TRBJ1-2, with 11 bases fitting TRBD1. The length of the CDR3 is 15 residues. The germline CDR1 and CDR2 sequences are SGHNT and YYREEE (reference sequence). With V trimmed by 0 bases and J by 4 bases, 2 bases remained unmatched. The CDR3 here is CASSLAGTGGYGYTF. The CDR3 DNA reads TGTGCCAGCAGCTTGGCCGGGACAGGGGGCTATGGCTACACCTTC.

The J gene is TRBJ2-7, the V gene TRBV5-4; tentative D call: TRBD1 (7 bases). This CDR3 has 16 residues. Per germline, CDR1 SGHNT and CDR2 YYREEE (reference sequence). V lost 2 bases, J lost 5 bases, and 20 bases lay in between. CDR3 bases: TGTGCCAGCAGCTTACGTGGGGGGAGACAGGGCGACGAGCAGTACTTC. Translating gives CASSLRGGRQGDEQYF.

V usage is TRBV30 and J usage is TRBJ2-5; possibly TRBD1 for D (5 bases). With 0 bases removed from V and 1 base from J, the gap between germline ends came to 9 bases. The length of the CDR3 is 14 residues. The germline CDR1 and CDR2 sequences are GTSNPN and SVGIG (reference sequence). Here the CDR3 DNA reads TGTGCCTGGAGTGTAGGGGCTATCCAAGAGACCCAGTACTTC. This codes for CAWSVGAIQETQYF.

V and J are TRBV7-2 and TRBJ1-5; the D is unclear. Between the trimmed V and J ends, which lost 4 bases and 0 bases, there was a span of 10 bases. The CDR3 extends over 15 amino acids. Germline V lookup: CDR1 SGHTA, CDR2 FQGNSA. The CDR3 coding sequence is TGTGCCAGCAGCTCGACACTTTATAGCAATCAGCCCCAGCATTTT. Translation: CASSSTLYSNQPQHF.

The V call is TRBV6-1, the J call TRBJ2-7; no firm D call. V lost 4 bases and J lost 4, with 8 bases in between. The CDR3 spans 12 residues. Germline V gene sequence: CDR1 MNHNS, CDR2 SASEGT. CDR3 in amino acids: CASSGQTYEQYF. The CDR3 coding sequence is TGTGCCAGCAGTGGGCAGACTTACGAGCAGTACTTC.

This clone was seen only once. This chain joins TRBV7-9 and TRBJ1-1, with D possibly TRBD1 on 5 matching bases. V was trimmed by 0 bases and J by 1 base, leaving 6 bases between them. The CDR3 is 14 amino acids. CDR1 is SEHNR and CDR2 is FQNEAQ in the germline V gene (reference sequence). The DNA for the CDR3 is TGTGCCAGCAGCTTAGCAGGGGCGAACACTGAAGCTTTCTTT. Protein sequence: CASSLAGANTEAFF.

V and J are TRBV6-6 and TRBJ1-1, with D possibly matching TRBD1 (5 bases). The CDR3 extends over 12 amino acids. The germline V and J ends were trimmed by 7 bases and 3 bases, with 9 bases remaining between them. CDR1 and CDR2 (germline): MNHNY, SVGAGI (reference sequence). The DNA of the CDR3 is TGTGCCAGCAATAGGGGCGACACTGAAGCTTTCTTT. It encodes CASNRGDTEAFF.